This note documents a single T cell receptor (beta chain) sequence. Its antigen remains unidentified. These data are taken from a study of identical twins. Study-wide results and caveats: Out-of-frame TCR alpha sharing in monozygotic twins exceeded recombination model predictions. Whereas memory repertoires showed no such difference, abundant cord blood beta clonotypes carried fewer insertions. The authors drew conclusions from cross-sectional statistical analysis rather than following the same donors.

TCRdb re-called the 5' RACE reads with MiXCR, one entry per CDR3 protein. Here the sample spans under 250,000 distinct CDR3 sequences, approximately 12% being singletons. Trimming took off 2 bases at V and 2 bases at J, with 10 bases between the two ends. Germline V gene data show CDR1 as LGHDT and CDR2 as YNNKEL (reference sequence). The CDR3 covers 14 residues. These data also formed part of another study, on yellow fever vaccine responses in identical twins. From that report: The authors reported partly convergent, partly personalized vaccine responses in identical twins.

The clonotype was recovered from a woman aged 18-29 years in good health. The chain is built from TRBV3-1 and TRBJ2-7; no firm D call. Sequencing was done on a sample of memory (CD45RO+) T cells sorted from blood. The CDR3: CASSQSVYTYEQYF. CDR3 bases: TGTGCCAGCAGCCAATCGGTCTATACCTACGAGCAGTACTTC.